The clone carrying this TCR beta chain occurred a few times. The target antigen is unknown. Sequence at one end of the junction differs from germline and may be a read error. Repertoires were generated with immunoSEQ multiplex PCR, while TCRdb's copy carries only in-frame clones and drops some. Among tens of thousands of clones, 85% to 95% were seen once, and the ten largest hold roughly an eighth. This record belongs to a study of OX40 agonist ivuxolimab in advanced cancers. The germline V gene has CDR1 SGHDT and CDR2 YYEEEE. CDR3 length: 12 amino acids. The study's findings and limits: Some patients who did not respond also had low normalized T-cell clonal expansion. The study observed clonal expansion of CD4+ and CD8+ blood T cells by week 6 at 0.1 to 3.0 mg/kg.

This specimen was CD4+ or CD8+ T cells sorted from blood, taken in a trial of the OX40 agonist ivuxolimab. This chain links TRBV5-6 with TRBJ1-3; D uncertain. The receptor was derived from an adult with an advanced solid tumor such as melanoma, head and neck, liver or kidney cancer. CDR3 sequence: CASSLVGGMEGF. Here the CDR3 DNA reads TGTGCCAGCAGCTTGGTTGGTGGCATGGAGGGTTTT.